This T cell receptor beta chain was sequenced during a study of T-cell reconstitution after alpha-beta-depleted transplantation in children. Trimming at V came to 4 bases and at J to 6 bases, leaving 7 bases not matched to a gene. Germline CDR1 reads MDHEN; CDR2 reads SYDVKM. The CDR3 totals 14 residues. Unique molecular identifiers were incorporated into the prepared TCRbeta library. In TCRdb, the PCR reads were re-called with MiXCR into one record per CDR3 protein. The table shows 190,000 or so distinct CDR3 sequences, with more than 12% occurring only once. This clonotype appeared many times. The rearrangement links TRBV28 to TRBJ2-3; 7 bases are shared with TRBD2. The TCR was taken from a human donor who donated a stem cell graft to a child with acute lymphoblastic leukemia. Sequenced here: PBMCs from the stem cell graft donor, sampled from the stem cell graft. The CDR3, as DNA: TGTGCCAGCAGTTCAAGACTAGCTGGTGATACGCAGTATTTT. Amino acids: CASSSRLAGDTQYF.